This T cell receptor beta chain comes out of a study of T cell repertoires in cytomegalovirus infection. Study-wide background: Recently described HLA-C-restricted plus well-studied HLA-B-restricted CMV epitopes were used. Shared public TCR beta signatures pointed to both CMV infection and a matching HLA type. Study outcomes and limitations: Cumulated frequencies of public TCR beta families served to identify carriers of CMV plus the relevant HLA. Within the response measured ex vivo, HLA-C-restricted CMV-specific TCR beta clonotypes were dominant.

TCRdb recomputed calls from the reads with MiXCR, one row per CDR3 protein. The table shows some 320,000 distinct CDR3 sequences, with under 35% occurring only once. The CDR3 length is 14 residues. The V end lost 4 bases, the J end lost 6 bases, and 13 bases lay between the germline ends. Per the germline V gene, CDR1 is MNHEY and CDR2 is SMNVEV (reference sequence). On this clonotype: What it binds is not known.

The receptor was derived from a human donor in good health (CMV status not recorded). Some clones in this sample may be carry-over from other donors' samples. V is TRBV27 and J is TRBJ2-1, with a weak D call TRBD2 (5 bases). Here the sequenced sample was cultured PBMCs, taken from culture after CMV antigen stimulation. CDR3 in amino acids: CASSWELNGNEQFF. The CDR3 DNA reads TGTGCCAGCAGTTGGGAGCTCAACGGCAATGAGCAGTTCTTC.